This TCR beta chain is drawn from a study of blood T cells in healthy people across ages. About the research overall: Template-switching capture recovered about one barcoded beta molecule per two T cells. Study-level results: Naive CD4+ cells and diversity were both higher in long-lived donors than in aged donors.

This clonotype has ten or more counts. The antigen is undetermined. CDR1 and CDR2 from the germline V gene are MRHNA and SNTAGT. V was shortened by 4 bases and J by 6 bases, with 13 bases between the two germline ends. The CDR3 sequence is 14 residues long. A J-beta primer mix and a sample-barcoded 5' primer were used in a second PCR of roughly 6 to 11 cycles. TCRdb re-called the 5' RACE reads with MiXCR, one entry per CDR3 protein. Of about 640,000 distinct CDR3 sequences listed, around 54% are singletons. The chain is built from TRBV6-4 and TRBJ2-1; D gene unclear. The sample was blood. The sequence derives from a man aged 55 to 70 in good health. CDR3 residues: CASSVAGGVNEQFF. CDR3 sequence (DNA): TGTGCCAGCAGTGTGGCAGGTGGGGTCAATGAGCAGTTCTTC.